This T cell receptor beta chain emerged from a study of PD-L1 blockade in urothelial cancer. The time point was: pretreatment peripheral blood. Patients each gave 1 to 8 samples, pretreatment and on-treatment. Sequencing used immunoSEQ multiplex PCR; TCRdb keeps in-frame clones, though not all of them. The sample consists of 37,000 or so clones, 84% of them appearing once. A word on this clone: An end of the junction differs from the germline gene, which may be a read error.

The TCR originated in a man in his sixties with urothelial cancer. Sequencing used PBMCs, obtained around atezolizumab (anti-PD-L1) treatment.

This chain's CDR3 is CASSEPGQGESF. Written as DNA, the CDR3 is TGCGCCAGCAGCGAGCCGGGACAGGGGGAGTCCTTC. The chain combines TRBV5-1 with TRBJ1-2, with TRBD1 identical over 11 bases. This CDR3 spans 12 amino acids. Germline V gene lookup returns CDR1 SGHRS and CDR2 YFSETQ.